The present TCR beta chain was sequenced within a study of regulatory T cells in long-lasting Graves disease. Study-wide points: Whereas about a thousand public clonotypes were shared by new patients, persistent patients shared more, at 2,741.

The germline gives CDR1 SGDLS, CDR2 YYNGEE. Trimming took off 2 bases at V and 3 bases at J, with 14 bases between the two ends. CDR3 length: 15 residues. Concerning this clonotype: Its antigen is still unknown.

To make TCR beta libraries, researchers used iRepertoire HTBI primers and Arm-PCR of CDR3 regions. MiXCR was run by TCRdb on the multiplex PCR reads, yielding one entry per CDR3 protein. Of about 440,000 distinct CDR3 sequences in the sample, about 15% are singletons; the top ten hold roughly a sixth. Noted time point: newly diagnosed GD, antithyroid drugs for less than 3 months. The authors made the TCR library using RNA they extracted from PBMCs. This sample was also put to use in a study of T cells in Graves' hyperthyroidism and ophthalmopathy.

The chain combines TRBV9 with TRBJ2-5, with TRBD2 as a possible D gene (6 bases). The clonotype comes from a woman aged 30 to 39 with Graves disease. The specimen was peripheral blood mononuclear cells (PBMCs), collected at new diagnosis, from a patient treated with antithyroid drugs. In DNA, the CDR3 is TGTGCCAGCAGCGTTTCGATAGCGGCAGAAGAGACCCAGTACTTC. As protein: CASSVSIAAEETQYF. Together with reference TRBV9 and TRBJ2-5, the CDR3 gives the full variable domain: DSGVTQTPKHLITATGQRVTLRCSPRSGDLSVYWYQQSLDQGLQFLIQYYNGEERAKGNILERFSAQQFPDLHSELNLSSLELGDSALYFCASSVSIAAEETQYFGPGTRLLVL.